Listed below are T cell receptor beta chains from one sample, sequenced in a study of blood T cell repertoires in COVID-19. Some clones are missing from TCRdb's copy, which holds only in-frame ones; the method was immunoSEQ multiplex PCR. Among 36,000 or so clones listed, 75% to 95% were seen once. Sequences were obtained from peripheral blood. These receptors were taken from a human donor in a cohort sampled during active COVID-19. Both conserved end residues are part of each CDR3.

j_call: TRBJ2-2; v_call: TRBV18; cdr3_aa: CASSPLGPGQANTGELFF
j_call: TRBJ1-1; v_call: TRBV5-1; cdr3_aa: CASSPDRASTEAFF
j_call: TRBJ2-1; v_call: TRBV9; cdr3_aa: CASSVQGREQFF
j_call: TRBJ1-5; v_call: TRBV6-1; cdr3_aa: CASSEAGRGNQPQHF
j_call: TRBJ2-5; v_call: TRBV27; cdr3_aa: CASSLGSGRVETQYF
j_call: TRBJ2-7; v_call: TRBV4-3; cdr3_aa: CASSPSTAARSYEQYF
j_call: TRBJ2-7; v_call: TRBV6-4; cdr3_aa: CASSSGQGYEQYF
j_call: TRBJ2-5; v_call: TRBV5-1; cdr3_aa: CASSLDRGLSETQYF
j_call: TRBJ2-1; v_call: TRBV3-1/TRBV3-2; cdr3_aa: CASSAREGRSYNEQFF
j_call: TRBJ1-1; v_call: TRBV24-1; cdr3_aa: CATVAAFF
j_call: TRBJ2-5; v_call: TRBV11-2; cdr3_aa: CASSGYRGRRETQYF
j_call: TRBJ1-1; v_call: TRBV9; cdr3_aa: CASSSSGGSTEAFF
j_call: TRBJ2-1; v_call: TRBV10-1; cdr3_aa: CASSDRNEQFF
j_call: TRBJ2-3; v_call: TRBV5-1; cdr3_aa: CASSLEGGGTDTQYF
j_call: TRBJ1-2; v_call: TRBV10-3; cdr3_aa: CAIRRDRVYGYTF
j_call: TRBJ1-3; v_call: TRBV18; cdr3_aa: CASSQNPSSGNTIYF
j_call: TRBJ2-1; v_call: TRBV5-1; cdr3_aa: CASSPGQPNNEQFF
j_call: TRBJ2-7; v_call: TRBV19; cdr3_aa: CASSQGRSYEQYF
j_call: TRBJ1-2; v_call: TRBV28; cdr3_aa: CASSLRGQGYTF
j_call: TRBJ2-1; v_call: TRBV27; cdr3_aa: CASSLSPSGHYNEQFF
j_call: TRBJ1-3; v_call: TRBV6-2/TRBV6-3; cdr3_aa: CASSSPPGQSSGNTIYF
j_call: TRBJ2-7; v_call: TRBV11-2; cdr3_aa: CASSYRLAGGYEQYF
j_call: TRBJ2-7; v_call: TRBV6-5; cdr3_aa: CASRRAGASYEQYF
j_call: TRBJ1-3; v_call: TRBV18; cdr3_aa: CASSPGQFFGNTIYF
j_call: TRBJ1-1; v_call: TRBV11-2; cdr3_aa: CASSPGGATLPEAFF
j_call: TRBJ1-6; v_call: TRBV2; cdr3_aa: CASRLRQGLNSPLHF
j_call: TRBJ1-6; v_call: TRBV5-1; cdr3_aa: CASSGTEAKYNSPLHF
j_call: TRBJ1-1; v_call: TRBV6-2/TRBV6-3; cdr3_aa: CASSSISGIFF
j_call: TRBJ2-7; v_call: TRBV3-1/TRBV3-2; cdr3_aa: CASSQVTDRAPYEQYF
j_call: TRBJ2-3; v_call: TRBV6-5; cdr3_aa: CASSYSQGSTDTQYF
j_call: TRBJ1-2; v_call: TRBV5-8; cdr3_aa: CASSLGGANYGYTF
j_call: TRBJ1-1; v_call: TRBV19; cdr3_aa: CASSRGDRANTEAFF
j_call: TRBJ2-2; v_call: TRBV5-4; cdr3_aa: CASSLAGLNTGELFF